This note documents a single T cell receptor beta chain sequence. This specimen comes from a study of T cell responses to AZD1222 COVID-19 vaccine. About the study: Recipients boosted at about 4 weeks or about 12 weeks are pooled.

Germline CDR1 is SEHNR and CDR2 is FQNEAQ (reference sequence). Trimming took 4 bases from V and 5 from J, leaving 17 bases between them. This CDR3 is 16 amino acids long. Sequencing was performed with immunoSEQ multiplex PCR; in TCRdb, only in-frame clones are kept and a portion is missing. The table shows about 30,000 clones, with roughly nine tenths occurring only once. Material: peripheral blood, obtained on day 0 of AZD1222 vaccination. The TCR comes from an adult in good health. V is TRBV7-9 and J is TRBJ2-2; D possibly uses TRBD1 or TRBD2 (5 bases each). CDR3: CASSSLTVRGTGELFF. DNA of the CDR3: TGTGCCAGCAGCTCGCTGACAGTGAGGGGAACCGGGGAGCTGTTTTTT.